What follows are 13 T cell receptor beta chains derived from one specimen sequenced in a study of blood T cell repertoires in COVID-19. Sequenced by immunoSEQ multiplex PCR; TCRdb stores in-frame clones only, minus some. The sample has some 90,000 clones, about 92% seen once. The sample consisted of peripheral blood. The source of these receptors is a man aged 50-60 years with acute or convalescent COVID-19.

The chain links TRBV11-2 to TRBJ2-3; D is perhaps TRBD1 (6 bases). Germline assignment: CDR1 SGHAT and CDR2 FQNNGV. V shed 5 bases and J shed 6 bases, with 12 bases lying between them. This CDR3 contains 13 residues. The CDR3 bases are TGTGCCAGCAGCCGGACAGATCGGGATACGCAGTATTTT. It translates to CASSRTDRDTQYF.

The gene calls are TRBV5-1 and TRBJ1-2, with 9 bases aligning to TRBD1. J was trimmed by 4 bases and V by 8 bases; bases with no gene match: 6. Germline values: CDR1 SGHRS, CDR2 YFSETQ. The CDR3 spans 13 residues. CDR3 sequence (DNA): TGCGCCAGTACAGGGGGCCAGGGCTATGGCTACACCTTC. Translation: CASTGGQGYGYTF. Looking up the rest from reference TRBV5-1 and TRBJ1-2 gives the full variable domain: KAGVTQTPRYLIKTRGQQVTLSCSPISGHRSVSWYQQTPGQGLQFLFEYFSETQRNKGNFPGRFSGRQFSNSRSEMNVSTLELGDSALYLCASTGGQGYGYTFGSGTRLTVV.

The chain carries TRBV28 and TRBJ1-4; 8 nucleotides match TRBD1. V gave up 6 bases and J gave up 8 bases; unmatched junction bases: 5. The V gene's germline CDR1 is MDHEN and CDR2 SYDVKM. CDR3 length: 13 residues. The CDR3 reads CASRRTGTEKLFF. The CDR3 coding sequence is TGTGCCAGCAGAAGGACAGGGACGGAAAAACTGTTTTTT.

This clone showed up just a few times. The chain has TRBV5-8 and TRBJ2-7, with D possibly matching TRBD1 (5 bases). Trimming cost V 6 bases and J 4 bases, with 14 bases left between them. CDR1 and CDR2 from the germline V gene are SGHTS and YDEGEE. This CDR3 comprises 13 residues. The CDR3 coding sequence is TGTGCCAGCAATCTCAGGGTCGGGTACGAGCAGTACGTC. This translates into CASNLRVGYEQYV.

This CDR3 is CASSAGRVNTRNTIYF. The CDR3 region has the DNA TGTGCCAGCAGTGCAGGCAGGGTAAATACTCGAAACACCATATATTTT. V and J are TRBV2 and TRBJ1-3; TRBD1 is a possible D gene (5 bases). CDR3 length: 16 residues. Germline V gene sequence: CDR1 SNHLY, CDR2 FYNNEI. The V and J ends lost 4 bases and 5 bases respectively, with 18 bases between them.

For the CDR3, the DNA is TGTGCCAGCAGCGTAAGGGCTAGCGGAGCTCTAGAGACCCAGTACTTC. This gives the protein CASSVRASGALETQYF. This chain links TRBV9 with TRBJ2-5, with TRBD2 identical over 7 bases. Germline V gene data show CDR1 as SGDLS and CDR2 as YYNGEE. V trimming: 1 base; J trimming: 4 bases; junction bases outside the gene matches: 10. The CDR3 extends over 16 amino acids.

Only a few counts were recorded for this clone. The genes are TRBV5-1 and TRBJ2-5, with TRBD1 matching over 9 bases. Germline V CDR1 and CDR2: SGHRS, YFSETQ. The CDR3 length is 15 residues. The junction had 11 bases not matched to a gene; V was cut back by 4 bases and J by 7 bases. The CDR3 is CASSPDYGQGRTQYF. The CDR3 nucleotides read TGCGCCAGCAGCCCCGACTACGGACAGGGGAGGACCCAGTACTTC.

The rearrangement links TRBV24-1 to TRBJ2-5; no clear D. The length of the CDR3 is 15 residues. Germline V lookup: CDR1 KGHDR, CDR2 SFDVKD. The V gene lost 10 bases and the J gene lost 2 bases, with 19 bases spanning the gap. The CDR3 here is CATSSPGSPQETQYF. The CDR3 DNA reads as TGTGCCACTTCCTCCCCGGGTTCTCCTCAAGAGACCCAGTACTTC.

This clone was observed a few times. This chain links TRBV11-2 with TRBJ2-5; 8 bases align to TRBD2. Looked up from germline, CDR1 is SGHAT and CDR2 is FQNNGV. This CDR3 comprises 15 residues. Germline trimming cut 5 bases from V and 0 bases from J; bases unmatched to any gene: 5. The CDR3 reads CASSLWRGDQETQYF. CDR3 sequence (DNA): TGTGCCAGCAGCCTTTGGCGGGGGGACCAAGAGACCCAGTACTTC.

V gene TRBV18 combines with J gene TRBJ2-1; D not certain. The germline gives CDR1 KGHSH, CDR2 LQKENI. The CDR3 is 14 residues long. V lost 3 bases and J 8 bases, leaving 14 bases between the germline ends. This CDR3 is CASSPSIIRDEQFF. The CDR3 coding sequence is TGTGCCAGCTCACCCTCTATAATTCGGGATGAGCAGTTCTTC.

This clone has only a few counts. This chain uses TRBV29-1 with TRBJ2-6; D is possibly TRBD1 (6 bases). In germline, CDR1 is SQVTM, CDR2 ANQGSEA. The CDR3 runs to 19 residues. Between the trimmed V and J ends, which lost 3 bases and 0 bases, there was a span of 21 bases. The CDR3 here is CSVESSAGDDPSGANVLTF. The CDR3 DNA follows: TGCAGCGTTGAGAGTTCGGCAGGGGACGATCCCTCTGGGGCCAACGTCCTGACTTTC.

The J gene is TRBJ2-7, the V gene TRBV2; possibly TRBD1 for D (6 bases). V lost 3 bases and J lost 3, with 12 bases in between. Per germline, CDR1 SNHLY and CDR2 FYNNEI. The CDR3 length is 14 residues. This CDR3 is CASSEGTIGYEQYF. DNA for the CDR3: TGTGCCAGCAGTGAGGGGACAATAGGCTACGAGCAGTACTTC. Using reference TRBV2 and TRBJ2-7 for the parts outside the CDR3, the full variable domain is EPEVTQTPSHQVTQMGQEVILRCVPISNHLYFYWYRQILGQKVEFLVSFYNNEISEKSEIFDDQFSVERPDGSNFTLKIRSTKLEDSAMYFCASSEGTIGYEQYFGPGTRLTVT.

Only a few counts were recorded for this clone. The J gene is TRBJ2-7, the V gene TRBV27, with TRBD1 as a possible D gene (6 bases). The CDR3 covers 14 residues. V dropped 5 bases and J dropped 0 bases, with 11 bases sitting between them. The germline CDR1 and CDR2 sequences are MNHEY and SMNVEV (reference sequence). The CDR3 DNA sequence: TGTGCCAGCAGTCCCAACAGGGCCTCCTACGAGCAGTACTTC. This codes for CASSPNRASYEQYF.